This T cell receptor (beta chain) originates from a study of blood T cell repertoires in COVID-19. Only in-frame clones appear in the TCRdb table, and some are missing; sequencing was by immunoSEQ multiplex PCR. The sample records about 240,000 clones, roughly 80% being singletons. Germline CDR1 SGHAT, CDR2 FQDESV (reference sequence). Trimming removed 5 bases at V and 7 bases at J, with 13 bases between. The CDR3 spans 13 residues. The V call is TRBV11-1, the J call TRBJ2-3; a possible D gene is TRBD1 (6 bases). The sequencing input was peripheral blood. This clonotype originated in a woman older than 75 with acute or convalescent COVID-19. The DNA for the CDR3 is TGTGCCAGCAGCCTAGTACAGGGTAATACGCAGTATTTT. Its protein is CASSLVQGNTQYF.